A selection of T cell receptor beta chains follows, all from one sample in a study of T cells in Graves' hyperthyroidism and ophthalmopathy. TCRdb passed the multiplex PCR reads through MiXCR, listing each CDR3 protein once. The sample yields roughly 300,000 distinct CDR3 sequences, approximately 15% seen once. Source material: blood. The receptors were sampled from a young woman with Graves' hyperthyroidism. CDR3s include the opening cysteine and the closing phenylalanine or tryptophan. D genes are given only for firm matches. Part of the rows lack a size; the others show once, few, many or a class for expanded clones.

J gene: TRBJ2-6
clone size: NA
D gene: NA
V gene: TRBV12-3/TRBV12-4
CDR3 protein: CASSLVASGANVLTF
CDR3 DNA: TGTGCCAGCAGTTTAGTAGCCTCTGGGGCCAACGTCCTGACTTTC

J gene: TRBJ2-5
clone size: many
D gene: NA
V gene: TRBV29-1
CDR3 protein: CSVRPSGQETQYF
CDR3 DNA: TGCAGCGTTAGGCCCTCGGGACAAGAGACCCAGTACTTC

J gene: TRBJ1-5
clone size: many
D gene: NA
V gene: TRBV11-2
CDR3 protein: CASSWDTNQPQHF
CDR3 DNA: TGTGCCAGCAGCTGGGATACCAATCAGCCCCAGCATTTT

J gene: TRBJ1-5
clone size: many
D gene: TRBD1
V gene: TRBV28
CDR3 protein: CASVLAGQGANQPQHF
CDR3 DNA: TGTGCCAGCGTACTGGCGGGACAGGGGGCAAATCAGCCCCAGCATTTT

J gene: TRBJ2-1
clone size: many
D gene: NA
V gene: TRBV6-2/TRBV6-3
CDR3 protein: CASSYRYNEQFF
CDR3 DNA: TGTGCCAGCAGTTACCGTTACAATGAGCAGTTCTTC

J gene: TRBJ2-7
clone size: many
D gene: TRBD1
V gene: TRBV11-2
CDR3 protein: CASTTGVGEQYF
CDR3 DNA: TGTGCCAGCACCACAGGGGTCGGCGAGCAGTACTTC

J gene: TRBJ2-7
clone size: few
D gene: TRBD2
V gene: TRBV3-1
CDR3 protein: CASSQWSGPRAGGSQQYF
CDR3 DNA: TGTGCCAGCAGCCAATGGTCGGGGCCTCGGGCTGGCGGGAGTCAGCAGTACTTC

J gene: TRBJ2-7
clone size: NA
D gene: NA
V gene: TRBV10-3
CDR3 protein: CAIMREGTYEQYF
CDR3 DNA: TGTGCCATCATGCGCGAAGGAACCTACGAGCAGTACTTC

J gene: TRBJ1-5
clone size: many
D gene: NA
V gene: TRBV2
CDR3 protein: CASSEGTHNRPQHF
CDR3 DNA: TGTGCCAGCAGTGAGGGGACCCACAATCGACCCCAGCATTTT

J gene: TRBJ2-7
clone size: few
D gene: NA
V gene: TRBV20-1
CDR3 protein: CSATASSYEQYF
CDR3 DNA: TGCAGTGCTACAGCGAGCTCCTACGAGCAGTACTTC

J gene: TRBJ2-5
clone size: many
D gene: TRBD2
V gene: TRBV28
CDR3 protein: CASSAGRAGEGLASIEYF
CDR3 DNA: TGTGCCAGCAGCGCCGGCAGGGCAGGGGAGGGACTAGCGTCTATCGAGTACTTC

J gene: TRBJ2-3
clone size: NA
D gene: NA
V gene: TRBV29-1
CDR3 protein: CSVGGTDTQYF
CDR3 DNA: TGCAGCGTTGGAGGAACAGATACGCAGTATTTT

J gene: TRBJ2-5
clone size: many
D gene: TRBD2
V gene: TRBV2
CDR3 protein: CASRNRAGGPKTQYF
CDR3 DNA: TGTGCCAGCCGAAATAGGGCGGGAGGGCCTAAGACCCAGTACTTC

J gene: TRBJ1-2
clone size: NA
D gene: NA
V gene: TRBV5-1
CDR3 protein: CASSLAGRVSYGYTF
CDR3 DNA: TGCGCCAGCAGCTTGGCCGGCAGGGTGAGCTATGGCTACACCTTC

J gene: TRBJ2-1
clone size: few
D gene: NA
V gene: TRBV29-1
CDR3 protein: CSAANSEQFF
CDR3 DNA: TGCAGCGCCGCAAACTCGGAGCAGTTCTTC

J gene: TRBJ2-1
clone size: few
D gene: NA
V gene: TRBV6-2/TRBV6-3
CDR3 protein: CASSYSGGGISSYNEQFF
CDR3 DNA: TGTGCCAGCAGTTACTCGGGTGGCGGGATTAGCTCCTACAATGAGCAGTTCTTC

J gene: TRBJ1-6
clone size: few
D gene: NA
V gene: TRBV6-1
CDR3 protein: CAVRVGDNSPLHF
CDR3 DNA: TGTGCCGTGCGGGTAGGAGATAATTCACCCCTCCACTTT

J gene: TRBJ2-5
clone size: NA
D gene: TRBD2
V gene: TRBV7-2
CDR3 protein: CASNPRLAETQYF
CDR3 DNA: TGTGCCAGCAACCCCAGACTAGCGGAGACCCAGTACTTC

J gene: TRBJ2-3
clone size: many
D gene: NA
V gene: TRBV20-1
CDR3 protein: CSASFPITDTQYF
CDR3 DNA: TGCAGTGCTAGTTTCCCGATCACAGATACGCAGTATTTT

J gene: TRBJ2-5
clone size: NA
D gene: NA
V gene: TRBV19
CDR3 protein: CASSIDLGETQYF
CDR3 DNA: TGTGCCAGTAGTATAGATCTTGGAGAGACCCAGTACTTC

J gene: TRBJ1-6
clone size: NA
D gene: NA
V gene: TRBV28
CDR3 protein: CASSETELNSPLHF
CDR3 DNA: TGTGCCAGCAGTGAGACGGAATTAAATTCACCCCTCCACTTT

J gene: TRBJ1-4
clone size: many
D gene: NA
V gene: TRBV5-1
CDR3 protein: CASSYPEDGDEKLFF
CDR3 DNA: TGCGCCAGCAGCTACCCTGAAGATGGGGATGAAAAACTGTTTTTT

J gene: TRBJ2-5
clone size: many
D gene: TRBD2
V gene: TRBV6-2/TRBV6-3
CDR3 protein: CASRPGLAGVVAYF
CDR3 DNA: TGTGCCAGCAGGCCGGGACTAGCGGGAGTTGTGGCGTACTTC

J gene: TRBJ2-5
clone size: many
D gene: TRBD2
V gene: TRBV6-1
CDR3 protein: CASSGPSGRTPNQETQYF
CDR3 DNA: TGTGCCAGCAGTGGCCCTAGCGGGAGGACCCCCAATCAAGAGACCCAGTACTTC

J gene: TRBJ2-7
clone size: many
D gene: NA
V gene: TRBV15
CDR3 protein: CATSRERITYEQYF
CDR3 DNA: TGTGCCACCAGCAGAGAACGCATTACCTACGAGCAGTACTTC

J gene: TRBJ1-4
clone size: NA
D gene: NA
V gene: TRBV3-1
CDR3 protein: CASSLGESDEKLFF
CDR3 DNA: TGTGCCAGCAGCCTGGGGGAGTCGGATGAAAAACTGTTTTTT

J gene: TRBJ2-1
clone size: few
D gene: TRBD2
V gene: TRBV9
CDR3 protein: CASSGILADSYNEQFF
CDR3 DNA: TGTGCCAGCAGCGGAATACTAGCGGACTCCTACAATGAGCAGTTCTTC

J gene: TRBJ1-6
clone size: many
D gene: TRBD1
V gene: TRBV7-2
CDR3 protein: CASSLGQARPLHF
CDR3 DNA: TGTGCCAGCAGCTTGGGACAGGCCCGACCCCTCCACTTT

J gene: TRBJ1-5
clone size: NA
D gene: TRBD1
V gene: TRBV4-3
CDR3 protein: CASSQDRTGSNQPQHF
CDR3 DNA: TGCGCCAGCAGCCAAGACAGGACAGGAAGCAATCAGCCCCAGCATTTT